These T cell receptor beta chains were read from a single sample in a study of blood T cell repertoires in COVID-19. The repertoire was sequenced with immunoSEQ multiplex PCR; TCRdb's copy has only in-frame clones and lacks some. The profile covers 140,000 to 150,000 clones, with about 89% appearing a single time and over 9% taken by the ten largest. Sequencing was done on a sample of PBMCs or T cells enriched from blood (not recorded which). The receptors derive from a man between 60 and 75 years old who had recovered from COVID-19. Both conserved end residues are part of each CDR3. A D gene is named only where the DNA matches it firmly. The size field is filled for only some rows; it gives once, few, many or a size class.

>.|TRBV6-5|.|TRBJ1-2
CASIGVAIYGYTF
TGTGCCAGCATAGGAGTAGCTATTTATGGCTACACCTTC
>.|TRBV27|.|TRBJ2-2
CASRRLDRTGELFF
TGTGCCAGCAGACGACTGGATCGCACCGGGGAGCTGTTTTTT
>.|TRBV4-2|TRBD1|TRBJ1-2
CASSQGVDRAHGYTF
TGTGCCAGCAGCCAAGGGGTCGACAGGGCACATGGCTACACCTTC
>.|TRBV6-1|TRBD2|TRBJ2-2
CASSERVSGATGELFF
TGTGCCAGCAGTGAAAGGGTTAGCGGGGCTACCGGGGAGCTGTTTTTT
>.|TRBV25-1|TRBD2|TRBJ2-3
CASSRTSGGFSDTQYF
TGTGCCAGCAGTCGGACTAGCGGGGGGTTTTCAGATACGCAGTATTTT
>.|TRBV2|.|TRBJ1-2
CASTNSPNYGYTF
TGTGCCAGCACGAACAGCCCTAACTATGGCTACACCTTC
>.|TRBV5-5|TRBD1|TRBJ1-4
CASSLGGGGEKLFF
TGTGCCAGCAGCTTGGGAGGGGGCGGTGAAAAACTGTTTTTT
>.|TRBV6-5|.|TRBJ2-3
CASKGGIRTDTQYF
TGTGCCAGCAAGGGCGGGATTCGCACAGATACGCAGTATTTT
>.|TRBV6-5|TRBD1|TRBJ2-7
CASSNGVTGAYEQYF
TGTGCCAGCAGTAACGGGGTGACAGGGGCCTACGAGCAGTACTTC
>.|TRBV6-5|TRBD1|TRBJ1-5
CASSDGTGAHQPQHF
TGTGCCAGCAGCGACGGAACAGGGGCCCATCAGCCCCAGCATTTT
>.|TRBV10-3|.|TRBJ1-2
CAISETGSSYGYTF
TGTGCCATCAGTGAGACAGGAAGCAGCTATGGCTACACCTTC
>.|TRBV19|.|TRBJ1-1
CASSKATDEAFF
TGTGCCAGTAGCAAGGCTACAGATGAAGCTTTCTTT
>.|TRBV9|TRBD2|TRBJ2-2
CASSPGGGAGVNTGELFF
TGTGCCAGCAGCCCTGGGGGGGGAGCGGGTGTGAACACCGGGGAGCTGTTTTTT
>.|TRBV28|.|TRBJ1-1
CASSLVRDGEAFF
TGTGCCAGCAGTTTGGTCAGGGATGGTGAAGCTTTCTTT
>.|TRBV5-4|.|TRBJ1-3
CASSLRGTSGNTIYF
TGTGCCAGCAGCTTGCGGGGGACCTCTGGAAACACCATATATTTT
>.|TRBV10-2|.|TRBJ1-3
CASSEVLGNTIYF
TGCGCCAGCAGTGAGGTATTAGGAAACACCATATATTTT
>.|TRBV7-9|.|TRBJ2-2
CASSPGQTVNTGELFF
TGTGCCAGCAGCCCCGGACAGACGGTGAACACCGGGGAGCTGTTTTTT
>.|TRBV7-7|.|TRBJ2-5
CASSQLLVSETQYF
TGTGCCAGCAGCCAACTACTAGTGTCGGAGACCCAGTACTTC
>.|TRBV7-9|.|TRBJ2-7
CASSSDSSYEQYF
TGTGCCAGCAGCTCCGACAGCTCCTACGAGCAGTACTTC
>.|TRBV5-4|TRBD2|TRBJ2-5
CASSLEGGRRLGKETQYF
TGTGCCAGCAGCTTGGAGGGCGGGAGGAGGCTTGGGAAAGAGACCCAGTACTTC
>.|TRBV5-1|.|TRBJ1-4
CASSLVPGPEKLFF
TGCGCCAGCAGCTTGGTTCCAGGGCCTGAAAAACTGTTTTTT
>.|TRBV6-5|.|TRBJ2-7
CASSSLRAQVPYEQYF
TGTGCCAGCAGTTCCCTCAGGGCCCAGGTGCCCTACGAGCAGTACTTC
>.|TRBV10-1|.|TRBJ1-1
CASSDGGSITEAFF
TGCGCCAGCAGTGATGGGGGCTCGATCACTGAAGCTTTCTTT
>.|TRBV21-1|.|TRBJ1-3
CASSNPFRDRAGNTIYF
TGTGCCAGCAGCAACCCTTTCCGGGACAGGGCTGGAAACACCATATATTTT
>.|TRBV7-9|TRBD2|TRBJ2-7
CASSPSGGRYEQYF
TGTGCCAGCAGTCCCAGCGGGGGCCGCTACGAGCAGTACTTC
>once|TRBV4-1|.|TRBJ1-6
CASSQVVGGRSPLHF
TGCGCCAGCAGCCAAGTGGTAGGAGGTCGGTCACCCCTCCACTTT
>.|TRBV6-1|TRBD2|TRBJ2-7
CASSEIVGLAEQYF
TGTGCCAGCAGTGAAATAGTGGGACTAGCCGAGCAGTACTTC
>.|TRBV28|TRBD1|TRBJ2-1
CASSFGQGAREQFF
TGTGCCAGCAGTTTCGGACAGGGGGCGCGTGAGCAGTTCTTC
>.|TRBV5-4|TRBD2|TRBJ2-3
CASSLEVLQAGEGTDTQYF
TGTGCCAGCAGCTTGGAAGTACTACAGGCGGGGGAGGGCACAGATACGCAGTATTTT
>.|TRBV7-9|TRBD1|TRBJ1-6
CASSPPGQGTSPLHF
TGTGCCAGCAGTCCCCCGGGACAGGGGACTTCACCCCTCCACTTT
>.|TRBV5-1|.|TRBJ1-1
CASSLYRTDDTEAFF
TGCGCCAGCAGCCTATATAGGACTGATGACACTGAAGCTTTCTTT
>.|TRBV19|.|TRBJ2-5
CASSPWTGGETQYF
TGTGCCAGTAGTCCCTGGACAGGAGGGGAGACCCAGTACTTC
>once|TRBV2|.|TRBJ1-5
CASSTGYQPQHF
TGTGCCAGCAGTACAGGTTATCAGCCCCAGCATTTT
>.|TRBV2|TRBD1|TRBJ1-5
CASRSGTGLLNQPQHF
TGTGCCAGCAGGTCGGGGACAGGGCTACTCAATCAGCCCCAGCATTTT
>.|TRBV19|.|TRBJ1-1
CASSPVTNTEAFF
TGTGCCAGTTCCCCGGTAACGAACACTGAAGCTTTCTTT
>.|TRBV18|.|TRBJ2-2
CASSPATANTGELFF
TGTGCCAGCTCACCAGCTACAGCGAACACCGGGGAGCTGTTTTTT
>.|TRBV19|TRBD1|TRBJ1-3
CASRQGNIGNTIYF
TGTGCCAGTAGACAGGGGAATATTGGAAACACCATATATTTT
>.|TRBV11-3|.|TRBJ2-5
CASSLDEEETQYF
TGTGCCAGCAGCTTAGACGAGGAAGAGACCCAGTACTTC
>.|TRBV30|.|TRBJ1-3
CARWTAGNTIYF
TGTGCCCGGTGGACAGCTGGAAACACCATATATTTT
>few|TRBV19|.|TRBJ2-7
CASNQGIYYEQYF
TGTGCCAGTAATCAGGGAATTTACTACGAGCAGTACTTC
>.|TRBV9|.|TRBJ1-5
CASSAVGAGQPQHF
TGTGCCAGCAGCGCAGTGGGGGCCGGTCAGCCCCAGCATTTT
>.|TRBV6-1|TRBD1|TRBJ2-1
CASSEDRGLHNEQFF
TGTGCCAGCAGTGAGGACAGGGGGCTTCACAATGAGCAGTTCTTC
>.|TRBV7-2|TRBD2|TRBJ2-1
CASSPRGTSGRDEQFF
TGTGCCAGCAGCCCCAGGGGGACTAGCGGGAGGGATGAGCAGTTCTTC
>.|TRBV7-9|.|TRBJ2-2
CASSLGGRIGELFF
TGTGCCAGCAGCTTGGGGGGGCGGATCGGGGAGCTGTTTTTT
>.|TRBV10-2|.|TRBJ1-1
CASSEINRGGGTEAFF
TGCGCCAGCAGTGAGATTAATCGGGGTGGCGGCACTGAAGCTTTCTTT
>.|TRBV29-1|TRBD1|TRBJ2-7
CSVGGQGTGEQYF
TGCAGCGTTGGCGGACAGGGGACGGGCGAGCAGTACTTC
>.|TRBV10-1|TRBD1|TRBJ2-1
CASSGSDRWKVF
TGCGCCAGCAGTGGGTCGGACAGGTGGAAGGTCTTC
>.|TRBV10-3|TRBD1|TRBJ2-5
CAISESAGGTQYF
TGTGCCATCAGTGAGTCTGCAGGGGGGACCCAGTACTTC
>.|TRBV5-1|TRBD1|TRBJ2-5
CASSSTGDQETQYF
TGCGCCAGCAGCTCGACAGGGGACCAAGAGACCCAGTACTTC
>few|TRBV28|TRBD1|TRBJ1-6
CASTEDRGNSPLHF
TGTGCCAGCACCGAAGACAGGGGGAATTCACCCCTCCACTTT
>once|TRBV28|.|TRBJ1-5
CASSFSQAWSNQPQHF
TGTGCCAGCAGTTTCTCACAGGCGTGGAGCAATCAGCCCCAGCATTTT
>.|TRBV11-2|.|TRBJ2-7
CASSLHLALSYEQYF
TGTGCCAGCAGCTTGCACCTAGCTTTGTCCTACGAGCAGTACTTC
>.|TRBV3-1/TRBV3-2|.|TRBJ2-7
CASSQYRASYEQYF
TGTGCCAGCAGCCAATACAGGGCCTCCTACGAGCAGTACTTC
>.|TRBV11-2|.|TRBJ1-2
CASSLFPGEGYTF
TGTGCCAGCAGCTTATTCCCAGGGGAAGGCTACACCTTC
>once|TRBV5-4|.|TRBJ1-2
CASSWEFYGYTF
TGTGCCAGCAGCTGGGAGTTCTATGGCTACACCTTC
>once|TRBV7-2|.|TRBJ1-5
CASSSSGQPQHF
TGTGCCAGCAGCTCCTCCGGTCAGCCCCAGCATTTT
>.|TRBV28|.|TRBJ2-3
CASDGAEGSDTQYF
TGTGCCAGCGACGGGGCGGAGGGATCAGATACGCAGTATTTT
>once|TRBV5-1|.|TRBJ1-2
CASSFLDRDYGYTF
TGCGCCAGCAGCTTTCTTGACAGAGACTATGGCTACACCTTC